This T cell receptor beta chain was captured by sequencing in a study of blood T cell repertoires in COVID-19. Study in general: The analysed material was cDNA or gDNA that came from T cells, B-cell-depleted T cells, or PBMCs.

Details on this clone: Different DNA sequences within this sample yield the same CDR3.

V shed 1 base, J shed 8 bases, and the junction held 3 bases outside the gene matches. Looked up from germline, CDR1 is SEHNR and CDR2 is FQNEAQ (reference sequence). This CDR3 contains 14 residues. TCRdb keeps only in-frame clones here, not all; method: immunoSEQ multiplex PCR. The sample yields about 400,000 clones, just under 90% seen once. In terms of age and location, participants ranged from roughly 18 to 90 years and lived in under 30 US areas. Sequencing was performed on PBMCs or T cells enriched from blood (not recorded which). The source is a woman in her 30s who had recovered from COVID-19. The rearrangement links TRBV7-9 to TRBJ1-4; 8 nucleotides align to TRBD1. The CDR3 loop is CASSLGTGSEKLFF. CDR3 DNA: TGTGCCAGCAGCTTAGGGACAGGGAGCGAAAAACTGTTTTTT. The full variable domain, in which reference TRBV7-9 and TRBJ1-4 provide the parts outside the CDR3, is DTGVSQNPRHKITKRGQNVTFRCDPISEHNRLYWYRQTLGQGPEFLTYFQNEAQLEKSRLLSDRFSAERPKGSFSTLEIQRTEQGDSAMYLCASSLGTGSEKLFFGSGTQLSVL.